This T cell receptor beta chain was sequenced during a study of T cell responses to AZD1222 COVID-19 vaccine. General study findings and limits: Repertoire sampling happened only post peak T cell response.

As to this clone: Its cognate antigen is unknown.

TCRdb keeps only in-frame clones here, not all; method: immunoSEQ multiplex PCR. Of 150,000 to 200,000 clones listed, just under 90% are singletons. CDR1 is ENHRY and CDR2 is SYGVKD in the germline V gene. The CDR3 is 13 amino acids. Deletions cut 5 bases from V and 5 bases from J, with 10 bases between. The source is an adult who received the MenACWY meningococcal vaccine as a control. The chain has TRBV10-3 and TRBJ2-1; possibly TRBD2 for D (6 bases). The sequencing used peripheral blood, collected 28 days after the second dose of the MenACWY control vaccine. CDR3 sequence reads: CAISLPGDNEQFF. The CDR3, as DNA: TGTGCCATCAGTCTCCCGGGAGACAATGAGCAGTTCTTC.